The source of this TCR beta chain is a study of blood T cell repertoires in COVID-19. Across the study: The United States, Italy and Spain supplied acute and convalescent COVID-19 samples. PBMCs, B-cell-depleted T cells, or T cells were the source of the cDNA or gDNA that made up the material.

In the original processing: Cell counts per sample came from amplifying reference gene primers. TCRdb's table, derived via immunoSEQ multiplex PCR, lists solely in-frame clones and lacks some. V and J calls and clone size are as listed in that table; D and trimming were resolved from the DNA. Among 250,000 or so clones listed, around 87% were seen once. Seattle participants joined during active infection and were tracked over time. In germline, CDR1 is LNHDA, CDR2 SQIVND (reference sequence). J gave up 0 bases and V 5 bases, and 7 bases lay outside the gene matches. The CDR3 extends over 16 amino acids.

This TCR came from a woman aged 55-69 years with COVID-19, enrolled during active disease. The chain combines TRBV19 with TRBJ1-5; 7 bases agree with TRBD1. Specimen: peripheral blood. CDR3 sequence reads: CASSSGQFHSNQPQHF. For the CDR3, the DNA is TGTGCCAGTAGTTCGGGACAGTTCCATAGCAATCAGCCCCAGCATTTT.